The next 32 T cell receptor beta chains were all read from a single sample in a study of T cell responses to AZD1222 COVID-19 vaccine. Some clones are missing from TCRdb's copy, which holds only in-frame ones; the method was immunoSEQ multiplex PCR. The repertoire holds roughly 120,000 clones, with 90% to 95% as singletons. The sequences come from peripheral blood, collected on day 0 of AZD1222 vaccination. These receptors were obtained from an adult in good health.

The CDR3 is CASSILPTGPTEAFF. The CDR3 DNA reads TGTGCCAGTAGTATTTTGCCGACAGGGCCCACTGAAGCTTTCTTT. The V gene is TRBV19, the J gene TRBJ1-1, with 7 positions matching TRBD1. The junction had 8 bases not matched to a gene; V was cut back by 3 bases and J by 4 bases. CDR3 length: 15 residues. Per the germline V gene, CDR1 is LNHDA and CDR2 is SQIVND (reference sequence).

Written as DNA, the CDR3 is TGTGCCAGCAGTCCCAGGACAAATAAAGGGTATGGCTACACCTTC. It translates to CASSPRTNKGYGYTF. The chain joins TRBV27 to TRBJ1-2; D may be TRBD1 (5 bases). The V gene lost 5 bases and the J gene lost 5 bases, with 18 bases spanning the gap. Germline-derived CDR1 and CDR2 are MNHEY and SMNVEV (reference sequence). The CDR3 spans 15 residues.

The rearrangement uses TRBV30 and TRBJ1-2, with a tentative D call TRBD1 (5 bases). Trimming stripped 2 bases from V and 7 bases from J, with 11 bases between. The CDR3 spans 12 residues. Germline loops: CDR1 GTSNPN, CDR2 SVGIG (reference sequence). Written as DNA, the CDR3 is TGTGCCTGGAGTAGTATTGGGGGTGGCTACACCTTC. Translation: CAWSSIGGGYTF.

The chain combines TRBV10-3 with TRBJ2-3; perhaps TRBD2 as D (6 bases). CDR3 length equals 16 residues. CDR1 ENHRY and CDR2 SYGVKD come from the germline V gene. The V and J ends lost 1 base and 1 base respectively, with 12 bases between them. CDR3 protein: CAISEFPGLRTDTQYF. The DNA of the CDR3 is TGTGCCATCAGTGAGTTCCCGGGACTCCGCACAGATACGCAGTATTTT.

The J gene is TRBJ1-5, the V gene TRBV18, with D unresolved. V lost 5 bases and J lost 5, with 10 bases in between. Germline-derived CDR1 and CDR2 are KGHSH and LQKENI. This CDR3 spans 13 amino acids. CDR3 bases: TGTGCCAGCTCAATTGGTCAGGATCAGCCCCAGCATTTT. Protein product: CASSIGQDQPQHF.

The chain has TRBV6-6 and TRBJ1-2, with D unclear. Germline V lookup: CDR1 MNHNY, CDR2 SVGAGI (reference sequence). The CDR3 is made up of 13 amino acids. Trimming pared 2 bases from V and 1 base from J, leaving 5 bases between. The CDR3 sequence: CASSYLVNYGYTF. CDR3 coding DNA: TGTGCCAGCAGTTACCTAGTTAACTATGGCTACACCTTC.

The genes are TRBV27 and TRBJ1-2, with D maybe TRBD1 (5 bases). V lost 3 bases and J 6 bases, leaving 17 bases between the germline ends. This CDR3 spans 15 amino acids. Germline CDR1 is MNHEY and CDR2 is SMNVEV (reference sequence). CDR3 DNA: TGTGCCAGCAGTTTGGGACCGGTCCCTAGGGATGGCTACACCTTC. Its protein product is CASSLGPVPRDGYTF.

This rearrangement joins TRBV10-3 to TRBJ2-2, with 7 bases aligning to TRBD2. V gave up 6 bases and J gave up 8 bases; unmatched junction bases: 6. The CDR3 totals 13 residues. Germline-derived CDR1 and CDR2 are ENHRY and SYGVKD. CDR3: CAISGGSAGELFF. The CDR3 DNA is TGTGCCATCAGCGGCGGGAGTGCGGGGGAGCTGTTTTTT.

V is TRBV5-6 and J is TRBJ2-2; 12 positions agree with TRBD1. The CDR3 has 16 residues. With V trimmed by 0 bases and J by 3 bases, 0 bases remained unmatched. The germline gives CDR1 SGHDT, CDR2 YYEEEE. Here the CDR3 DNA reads TGTGCCAGCAGCTTGGGGGACAGGGGGCACACCGGGGAGCTGTTTTTT. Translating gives CASSLGDRGHTGELFF.

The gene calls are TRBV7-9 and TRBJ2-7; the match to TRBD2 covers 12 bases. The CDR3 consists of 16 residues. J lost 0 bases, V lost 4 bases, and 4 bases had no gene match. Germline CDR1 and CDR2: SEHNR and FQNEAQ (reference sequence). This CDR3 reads CASSWVTSGSSYEQYF. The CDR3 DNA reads TGTGCCAGCAGCTGGGTGACTAGCGGGAGCTCCTACGAGCAGTACTTC.

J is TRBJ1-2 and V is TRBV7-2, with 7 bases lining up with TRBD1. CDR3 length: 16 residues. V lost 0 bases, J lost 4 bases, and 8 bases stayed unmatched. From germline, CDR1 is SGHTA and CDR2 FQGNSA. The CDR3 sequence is CASSLARNRDSYGYTF. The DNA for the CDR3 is TGTGCCAGCAGCTTAGCGCGAAATAGGGACAGCTATGGCTACACCTTC. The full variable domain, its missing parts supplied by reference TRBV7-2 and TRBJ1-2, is GAGVSQSPSNKVTEKGKDVELRCDPISGHTALYWYRQSLGQGLEFLIYFQGNSAPDKSGLPSDRFSAERTGGSVSTLTIQRTQQEDSAVYLCASSLARNRDSYGYTFGSGTRLTVV.

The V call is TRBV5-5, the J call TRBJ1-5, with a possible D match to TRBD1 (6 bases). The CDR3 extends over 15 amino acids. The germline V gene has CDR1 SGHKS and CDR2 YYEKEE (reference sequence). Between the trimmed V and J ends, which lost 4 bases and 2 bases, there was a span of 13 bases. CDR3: CASSPGWGRNQPQHF. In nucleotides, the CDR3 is TGTGCCAGCAGCCCTGGTTGGGGGCGCAATCAGCCCCAGCATTTT.

The CDR3 region is CASSVGSLLANEQFF. The DNA of the CDR3 is TGTGCCAGCAGCGTAGGGAGCCTCTTGGCCAATGAGCAGTTCTTC. The rearrangement links TRBV9 to TRBJ2-1; D gene ambiguous. V was pared by 0 bases and J by 6 bases, with 13 bases between. The CDR3 length is 15 residues. Germline V gives CDR1 SGDLS, CDR2 YYNGEE. Variable domain in full (rest from reference TRBV9 and TRBJ2-1): DSGVTQTPKHLITATGQRVTLRCSPRSGDLSVYWYQQSLDQGLQFLIQYYNGEERAKGNILERFSAQQFPDLHSELNLSSLELGDSALYFCASSVGSLLANEQFFGPGTRLTVL.

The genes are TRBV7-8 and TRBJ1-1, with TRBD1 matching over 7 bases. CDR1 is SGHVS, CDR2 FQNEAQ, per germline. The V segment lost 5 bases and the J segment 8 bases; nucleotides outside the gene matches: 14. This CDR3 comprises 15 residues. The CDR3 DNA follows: TGTGCCAGCAGCCGAGAACCCGCGGGACAGAGAGAAGCTTTCTTT. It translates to CASSREPAGQREAFF.

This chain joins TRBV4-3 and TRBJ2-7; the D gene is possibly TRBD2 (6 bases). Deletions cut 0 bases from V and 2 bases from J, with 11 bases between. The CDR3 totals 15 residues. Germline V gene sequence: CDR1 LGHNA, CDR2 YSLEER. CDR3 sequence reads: CASSQDSSGTYEQYF. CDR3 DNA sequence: TGCGCCAGCAGCCAAGATAGTAGCGGAACCTACGAGCAGTACTTC.

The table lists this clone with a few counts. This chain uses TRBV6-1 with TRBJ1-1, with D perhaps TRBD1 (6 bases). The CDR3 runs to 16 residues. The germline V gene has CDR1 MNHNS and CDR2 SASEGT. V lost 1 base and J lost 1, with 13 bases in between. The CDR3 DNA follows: TGTGCCAGCAGTGAAGGGGCAGGGGTGGCGAACACTGAAGCTTTCTTT. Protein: CASSEGAGVANTEAFF.

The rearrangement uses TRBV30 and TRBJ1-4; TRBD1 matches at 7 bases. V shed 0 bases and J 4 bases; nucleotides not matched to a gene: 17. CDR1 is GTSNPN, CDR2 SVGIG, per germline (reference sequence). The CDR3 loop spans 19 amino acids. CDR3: CAWSVAFSPIRGYNEKLFF. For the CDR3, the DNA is TGTGCCTGGAGTGTAGCGTTTTCTCCCATCAGGGGGTATAATGAAAAACTGTTTTTT.

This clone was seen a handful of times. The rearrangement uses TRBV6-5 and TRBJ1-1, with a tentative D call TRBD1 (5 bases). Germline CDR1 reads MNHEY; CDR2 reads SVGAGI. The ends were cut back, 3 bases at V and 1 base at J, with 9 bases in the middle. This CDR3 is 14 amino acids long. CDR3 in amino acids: CASSYGGANTEAFF. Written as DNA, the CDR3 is TGTGCCAGCAGTTATGGTGGGGCGAACACTGAAGCTTTCTTT.

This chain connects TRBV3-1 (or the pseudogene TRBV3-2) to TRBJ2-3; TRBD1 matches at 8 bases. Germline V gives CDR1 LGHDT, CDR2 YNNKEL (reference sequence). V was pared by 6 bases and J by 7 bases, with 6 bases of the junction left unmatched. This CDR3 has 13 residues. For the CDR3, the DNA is TGTGCCAGCAGAAAAACAGGGGGAAATACGCAGTATTTT. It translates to CASRKTGGNTQYF.

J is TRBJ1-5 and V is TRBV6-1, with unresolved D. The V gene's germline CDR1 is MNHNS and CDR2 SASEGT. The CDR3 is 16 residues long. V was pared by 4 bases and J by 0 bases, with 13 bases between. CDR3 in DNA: TGTGCCAGCAGTGGAAAACAAATTTTTAGCAATCAGCCCCAGCATTTT. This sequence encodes CASSGKQIFSNQPQHF.

The CDR3 DNA reads TGTGCCAGCAGCCAAGTTCTTACTAGCGGGGAAGAGTACTTC. It yields the protein CASSQVLTSGEEYF. The chain couples TRBV3-1 (or the pseudogene TRBV3-2) to TRBJ2-5, with TRBD2 matching over 10 bases. The CDR3 sequence is 14 residues long. The germline gives CDR1 LGHDT, CDR2 YNNKEL (reference sequence). Germline trimming cut 1 base from V and 12 bases from J; bases unmatched to any gene: 8.

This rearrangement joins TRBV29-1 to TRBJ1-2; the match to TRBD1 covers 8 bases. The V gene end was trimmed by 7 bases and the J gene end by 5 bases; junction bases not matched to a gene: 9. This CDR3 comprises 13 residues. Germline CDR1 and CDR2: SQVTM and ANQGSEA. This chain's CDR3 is CSGTQGGIYGYTF. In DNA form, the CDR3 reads TGCAGCGGTACACAGGGGGGAATATATGGCTACACCTTC.

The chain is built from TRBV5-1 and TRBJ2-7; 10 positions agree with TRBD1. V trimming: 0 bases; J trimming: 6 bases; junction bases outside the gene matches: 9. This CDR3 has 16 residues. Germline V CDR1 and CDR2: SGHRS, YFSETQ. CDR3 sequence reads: CASSLEGTGAAGEQYF. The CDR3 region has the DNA TGCGCCAGCAGCTTGGAGGGGACAGGGGCGGCCGGCGAGCAGTACTTC.

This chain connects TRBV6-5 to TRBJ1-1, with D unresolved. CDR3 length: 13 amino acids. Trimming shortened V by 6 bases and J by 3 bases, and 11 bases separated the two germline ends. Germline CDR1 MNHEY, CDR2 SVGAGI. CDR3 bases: TGTGCCAGCAGCCCGGACGGGTACACTGAAGCTTTCTTT. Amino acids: CASSPDGYTEAFF.

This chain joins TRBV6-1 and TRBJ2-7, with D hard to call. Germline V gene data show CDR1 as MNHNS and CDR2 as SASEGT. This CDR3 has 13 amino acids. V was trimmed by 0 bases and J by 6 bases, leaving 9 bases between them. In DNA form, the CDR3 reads TGTGCCAGCAGTGAAGCCGACCTGCTCGAGCAGTACTTC. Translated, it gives CASSEADLLEQYF.

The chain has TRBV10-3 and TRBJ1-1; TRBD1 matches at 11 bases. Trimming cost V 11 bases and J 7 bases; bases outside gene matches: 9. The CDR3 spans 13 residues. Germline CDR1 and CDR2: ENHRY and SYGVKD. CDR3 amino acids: CAARTGGSGEAFF. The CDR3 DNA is TGTGCCGCTCGGACAGGGGGCTCGGGTGAAGCTTTCTTT.

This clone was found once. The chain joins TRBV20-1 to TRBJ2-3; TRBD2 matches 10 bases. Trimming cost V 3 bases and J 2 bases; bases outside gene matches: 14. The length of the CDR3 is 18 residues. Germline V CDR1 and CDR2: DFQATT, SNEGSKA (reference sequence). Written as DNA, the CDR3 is TGCAGTGCTAGTCCGCTTGTCCTAGCGGGAGTCCCCACAGATACGCAGTATTTT. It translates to CSASPLVLAGVPTDTQYF.

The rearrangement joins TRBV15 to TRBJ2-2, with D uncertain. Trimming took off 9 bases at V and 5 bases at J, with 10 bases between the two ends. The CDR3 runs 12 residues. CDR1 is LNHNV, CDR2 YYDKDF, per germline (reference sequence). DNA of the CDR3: TGTGCCACATCGTTGGGAACCGGGGAGCTGTTTTTT. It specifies CATSLGTGELFF. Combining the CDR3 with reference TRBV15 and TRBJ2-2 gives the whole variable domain DAMVIQNPRYQVTQFGKPVTLSCSQTLNHNVMYWYQQKSSQAPKLLFHYYDKDFNNEADTPDNFQSRRPNTSFCFLDIRSPGLGDTAMYLCATSLGTGELFFGEGSRLTVL.

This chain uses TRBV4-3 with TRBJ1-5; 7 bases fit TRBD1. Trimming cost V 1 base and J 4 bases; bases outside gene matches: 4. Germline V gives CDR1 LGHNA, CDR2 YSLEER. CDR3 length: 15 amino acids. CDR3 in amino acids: CASSQGQGNNQPQHF. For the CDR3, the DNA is TGCGCCAGCAGCCAAGGACAGGGAAATAATCAGCCCCAGCATTTT.

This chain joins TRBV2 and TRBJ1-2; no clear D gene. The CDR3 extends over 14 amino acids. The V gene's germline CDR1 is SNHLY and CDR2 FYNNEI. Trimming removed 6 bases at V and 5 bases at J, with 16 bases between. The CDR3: CASREIPIRYGYTF. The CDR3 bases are TGTGCCAGCAGGGAAATCCCGATTCGGTATGGCTACACCTTC.

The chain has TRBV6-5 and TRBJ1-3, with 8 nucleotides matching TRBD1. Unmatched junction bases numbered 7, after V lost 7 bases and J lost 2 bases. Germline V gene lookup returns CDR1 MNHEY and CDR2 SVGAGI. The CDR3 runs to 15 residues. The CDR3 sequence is CASTTGGLAGNTIYF. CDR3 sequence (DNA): TGTGCCAGCACCACAGGGGGTTTGGCTGGAAACACCATATATTTT.

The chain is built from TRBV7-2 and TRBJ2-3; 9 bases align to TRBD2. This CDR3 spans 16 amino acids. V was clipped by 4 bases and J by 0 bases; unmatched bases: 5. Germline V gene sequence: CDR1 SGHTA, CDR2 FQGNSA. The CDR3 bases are TGTGCCAGCAGCTCCTCCGGACTAGCGAGCACAGATACGCAGTATTTT. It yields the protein CASSSSGLASTDTQYF.